Following are 21 T cell receptor beta chains from one sample sequenced in a study of OX40 agonist ivuxolimab in advanced cancers. The table came from immunoSEQ multiplex PCR; TCRdb's copy has only in-frame clones and leaves some out. The top ten clones hold approximately 6.1% of a sample with fewer than 70,000 clones, 85% of them seen once. This specimen consisted of CD4+ or CD8+ T cells sorted from blood, obtained in a trial of the OX40 agonist ivuxolimab. Receptors originate from an adult with an advanced solid tumor such as melanoma, head and neck, liver or kidney cancer.

This chain joins TRBV21-1 and TRBJ1-4. TRBV21-1 is a pseudogene. The CDR3 covers 14 residues. CDR3 protein: CASSRIATNEKLFF. CDR3 DNA: TGTGCCAGCAGCAGGATTGCAACTAATGAAAAACTGTTTTTT.

The J gene is TRBJ2-1, the V gene TRBV15; 10 bases map to TRBD2. This CDR3 has 15 residues. V lost 8 bases to trimming and J lost 8 bases; unmatched junction nucleotides: 12. From germline, CDR1 is LNHNV and CDR2 YYDKDF (reference sequence). The CDR3 protein is CATGRATSGSHEQFF. The CDR3 DNA reads as TGTGCCACCGGGAGAGCGACTAGCGGGTCCCATGAGCAGTTCTTC.

This chain links TRBV7-3 with TRBJ2-2; 7 bases align to TRBD2. There are 14 residues in the CDR3. Trimming took 1 base from V and 6 from J; bases not matched to a gene: 2. CDR1 is SGHTA and CDR2 is FQGTGA in the germline V gene. The CDR3 region is CASSLMGGAGELFF. CDR3 nucleotides: TGTGCCAGCAGCTTAATGGGAGGGGCCGGGGAGCTGTTTTTT.

This clone was observed once. The rearrangement links TRBV6-5 to TRBJ1-1; D gene ambiguous. V was pared by 4 bases and J by 5 bases, with 17 bases between. Germline CDR1 reads MNHEY; CDR2 reads SVGAGI. CDR3 size: 15 residues. The CDR3 loop is CASSSTDGVGTEAFF. Here the CDR3 DNA reads TGTGCCAGCAGTTCCACGGACGGTGTTGGAACTGAAGCTTTCTTT.

The chain recombines TRBV5-6 with TRBJ1-1; 10 bases are a match to TRBD1. CDR3 length: 19 residues. Germline V gene lookup returns CDR1 SGHDT and CDR2 YYEEEE. With V trimmed by 6 bases and J by 1 base, 18 bases remained unmatched. As DNA, the CDR3 is TGTGCCAGCACCACGGTTGTAAGGGACAGGGGTTATGGGAACACTGAAGCTTTCTTT. Translating gives CASTTVVRDRGYGNTEAFF.

The chain carries TRBV20-1 and TRBJ2-3; D unclear. Germline values: CDR1 DFQATT, CDR2 SNEGSKA (reference sequence). V lost 8 bases, J lost 5 bases, and 2 bases lay in between. This CDR3 contains 8 residues. CDR3 coding DNA: TGCAGTTTAGATACGCAGTATTTT. Its protein product is CSLDTQYF.

V and J are TRBV7-2 and TRBJ2-7, with D perhaps matching TRBD1 (6 bases). Germline V lookup: CDR1 SGHTA, CDR2 FQGNSA. Deletions cut 4 bases from V and 9 bases from J, with 19 bases between. The CDR3 spans 14 residues. CDR3 amino acids: CASSSQNSGVRQYF. CDR3 coding DNA: TGTGCCAGCAGCTCCCAAAATTCAGGGGTACGGCAGTACTTC. Drawing the rest from reference TRBV7-2 and TRBJ2-7, the complete variable domain is GAGVSQSPSNKVTEKGKDVELRCDPISGHTALYWYRQSLGQGLEFLIYFQGNSAPDKSGLPSDRFSAERTGGSVSTLTIQRTQQEDSAVYLCASSSQNSGVRQYFGPGTRLTVT.

The chain links TRBV7-3 to TRBJ2-7, with TRBD2 identical over 9 bases. J gave up 2 bases and V 2 bases, and 4 bases lay outside the gene matches. CDR3 length: 15 residues. CDR1 is SGHTA, CDR2 FQGTGA, per germline. The CDR3 coding sequence is TGTGCCAGCAGCTTAGGAGCGGGGGGTGCCTACGAGCAGTACTTC. Protein sequence: CASSLGAGGAYEQYF.

The V and J genes are TRBV10-2 and TRBJ1-5; no definite D call. Germline loops: CDR1 WSHSY, CDR2 SAAADI. V was trimmed by 3 bases and J by 3 bases, leaving 3 bases between them. The CDR3 length is 12 residues. CDR3 sequence reads: CASSDLNQPQHF. The CDR3 DNA sequence: TGCGCCAGCAGTGACCTCAATCAGCCCCAGCATTTT.

V usage is TRBV10-3 and J usage is TRBJ1-5, with D possibly matching TRBD1 (6 bases). Trimming took off 2 bases at V and 7 bases at J, with 12 bases between the two ends. The length of the CDR3 is 14 residues. Germline CDR1 reads ENHRY; CDR2 reads SYGVKD. The CDR3 DNA follows: TGTGCCATCAGTGAGCTTTCAGGGGTCCAGCCCCAGCATTTT. Protein: CAISELSGVQPQHF.

V usage is TRBV6-5 and J usage is TRBJ1-5, with no clear D. The CDR3 consists of 16 residues. Trimming stripped 2 bases from V and 2 bases from J, with 13 bases between. From germline, CDR1 is MNHEY and CDR2 SVGAGI. The CDR3 sequence: CASSYGNGPGNQPQHF. The CDR3, as DNA: TGTGCCAGCAGTTACGGGAACGGGCCGGGCAATCAGCCCCAGCATTTT.

The chain combines TRBV10-2 with TRBJ1-1, with D uncertain. V shed 0 bases and J shed 6 bases, with 11 bases lying between them. Germline V lookup: CDR1 WSHSY, CDR2 SAAADI. There are 14 residues in the CDR3. The CDR3 DNA follows: TGCGCCAGCAGTGAGTCGACCCGGGGAGCTGAAGCTTTCTTT. It is translated as CASSESTRGAEAFF.

The V gene is TRBV7-9, the J gene TRBJ1-1; 10 nucleotides line up with TRBD1. The CDR3 has 18 residues. CDR1 and CDR2 (germline): SEHNR, FQNEAQ (reference sequence). After removal of 6 bases from V and 2 bases from J, the junction contained 15 bases not matched to a gene. The CDR3 DNA is TGTGCCAGCAGACCAAAAGGGGCCGGGACAGGGGTTAACACTGAAGCTTTCTTT. This sequence encodes CASRPKGAGTGVNTEAFF.

This clone has a single count. The chain recombines TRBV25-1 with TRBJ2-5, with 7 bases lining up with TRBD1. V was pared by 6 bases and J by 1 base, with 5 bases of the junction left unmatched. CDR3 length equals 14 residues. CDR1 and CDR2 (germline): MGHDK, SYGVNS. The CDR3 region has the DNA TGTGCCAGCAGAACAGGGGAACCCCAAGAGACCCAGTACTTC. It encodes CASRTGEPQETQYF.

The CDR3 loop is CASSQSQGRYNSPLHF. CDR3 nucleotide sequence: TGCGCCAGCAGCCAAAGTCAGGGGCGCTATAATTCACCCCTCCACTTT. The rearrangement uses TRBV4-1 and TRBJ1-6; D possibly corresponds to TRBD1 (6 bases). This CDR3 is built from 16 residues. Germline loops: CDR1 MGHRA, CDR2 YSYEKL. Trimming stripped 2 bases from V and 3 bases from J, with 11 bases between.

This chain uses TRBV7-9 with TRBJ2-7; 9 nucleotides agree with TRBD2. The J segment lost 5 bases and the V segment lost 2 bases, leaving 4 bases of the junction unmatched. Germline V lookup: CDR1 SEHNR, CDR2 FQNEAQ (reference sequence). This CDR3 is 14 amino acids long. Here the CDR3 reads CASSLFSGSNEQYF. CDR3 in DNA: TGTGCCAGCAGCTTATTTAGCGGGAGTAACGAGCAGTACTTC. The full variable domain, rest sourced from reference TRBV7-9 and TRBJ2-7, is DTGVSQNPRHKITKRGQNVTFRCDPISEHNRLYWYRQTLGQGPEFLTYFQNEAQLEKSRLLSDRFSAERPKGSFSTLEIQRTEQGDSAMYLCASSLFSGSNEQYFGPGTRLTVT.

The chain is built from TRBV2 and TRBJ1-6, with 12 positions matching TRBD1. The germline CDR1 and CDR2 sequences are SNHLY and FYNNEI. The CDR3 is 14 residues long. J was trimmed by 8 bases and V by 9 bases; bases with no gene match: 5. The CDR3 nucleotides read TGTGCCAGAGGGACAGGGGGCTTGGATTCACCCCTCCACTTT. Amino acids: CARGTGGLDSPLHF.

The chain recombines TRBV5-6 with TRBJ1-4; 9 positions match TRBD1. The CDR3 length is 14 residues. CDR1 and CDR2 (germline): SGHDT, YYEEEE. V dropped 4 bases and J dropped 6; count of bases not matched to a gene: 4. As DNA, the CDR3 is TGTGCCAGCAGCCCCGGGACAGGGTATGAAAAACTGTTTTTT. It yields the protein CASSPGTGYEKLFF. Complete variable domain (other parts from reference TRBV5-6 and TRBJ1-4): DAGVTQSPTHLIKTRGQQVTLRCSPKSGHDTVSWYQQALGQGPQFIFQYYEEEERQRGNFPDRFSGHQFPNYSSELNVNALLLGDSALYLCASSPGTGYEKLFFGSGTQLSVL.

This clone was detected once. J is TRBJ1-2 and V is TRBV10-3, with TRBD1 matching 8 bases. V trimming: 3 bases; J trimming: 8 bases; junction bases outside the gene matches: 11. Germline values: CDR1 ENHRY, CDR2 SYGVKD. The CDR3 totals 15 residues. CDR3 in DNA: TGTGCCATCAGTGAAGGACCTGACCGGGACAGGGGCTACACCTTC. It is translated as CAISEGPDRDRGYTF.

A word on this clone: At one end the junction does not follow the germline gene, possibly because of a read error. The chain combines TRBV30 with TRBJ2-1, with 8 bases fitting TRBD2. The CDR3 contains 12 residues. Germline values: CDR1 GTSNPN, CDR2 SVGIG (reference sequence). CDR3 DNA sequence: TGTGCCTGGAGTCTGGGAGCGGGAGATGCGATCTTC. Amino acid sequence: CAWSLGAGDAIF.

The V call is TRBV5-1, the J call TRBJ1-1; 10 bases map to TRBD1. This CDR3 is built from 16 residues. Germline V CDR1 and CDR2: SGHRS, YFSETQ. V gave up 3 bases and J gave up 1 base; unmatched junction bases: 6. This CDR3 is CASSSGTGEGNTEAFF. In DNA form, the CDR3 reads TGCGCCAGCAGCTCCGGGACAGGGGAGGGGAACACTGAAGCTTTCTTT.